Each of the 23 T cell receptor beta chains below was sequenced from the same sample in a study of graft-versus-host responses after intestinal transplantation. The assay was immunoSEQ multiplex PCR, and TCRdb's table has in-frame clones only and misses some. This repertoire shows tens of thousands of clones, 80% to 95% found once; its top ten account for more than 0.3%. These receptors have no identified antigens. The sample here was unstimulated CD4+ T cells sorted from spleen or lymph node cells, taken before intestinal transplant. Receptor source: a human donor who received an intestinal transplant.

CDR3 loop: CASSTTSGSGDEQFF. The CDR3 DNA reads TGTGCCAGCAGCACGACTAGCGGGAGTGGCGATGAGCAGTTCTTC. The rearrangement links TRBV7-8 to TRBJ2-1; 12 bases align to TRBD2. V lost 5 bases to trimming and J lost 8 bases; unmatched junction nucleotides: 7. Germline V CDR1 and CDR2: SGHVS, FQNEAQ. This CDR3 contains 15 residues.

This chain connects TRBV6-5 to TRBJ2-7, with no clear D. From germline, CDR1 is MNHEY and CDR2 SVGAGI. Deletions cut 5 bases from V and 5 bases from J, with 19 bases between. This CDR3 contains 15 residues. CDR3 in amino acids: CASSRPPPLLDEQYF. The CDR3 DNA follows: TGTGCCAGCAGTCGCCCCCCTCCGCTGTTGGACGAGCAGTACTTC.

The CDR3 DNA reads as TGTGCCAGCAGATTATCCGGGGGGGTCGACACTGAAGCTTTCTTT. Translated: CASRLSGGVDTEAFF. The rearrangement links TRBV21-1 to TRBJ1-1. TRBV21-1 is marked as a pseudogene. The length of the CDR3 is 15 residues.

The table lists this clone with a count of one. The chain combines TRBV9 with TRBJ2-3; 8 positions agree with TRBD2. The CDR3 is made up of 15 amino acids. V lost 3 bases and J lost 3; bases outside the gene matches: 6. CDR1 is SGDLS and CDR2 is YYNGEE in the germline V gene. This CDR3 is CASSAGGARTDTQYF. Written as DNA, the CDR3 is TGTGCCAGCAGCGCCGGGGGGGCCCGAACAGATACGCAGTATTTT.

The chain combines TRBV19 with TRBJ2-1; 10 bases are a match to TRBD2. The CDR3 extends over 15 amino acids. Germline V gives CDR1 LNHDA, CDR2 SQIVND (reference sequence). Unmatched junction bases numbered 7, after V lost 6 bases and J lost 5 bases. CDR3 sequence: CASRGWTSGNNEQFF. The CDR3 region has the DNA TGTGCCAGTAGGGGGTGGACTAGCGGAAACAATGAGCAGTTCTTC.

The chain has TRBV6-5 and TRBJ1-2; unclear D gene. Between the trimmed V and J ends, which lost 6 bases and 5 bases, there was a span of 16 bases. This CDR3 spans 14 amino acids. CDR1 is MNHEY and CDR2 is SVGAGI in the germline V gene. CDR3 loop: CASSPNGLGYGYTF. The CDR3 nucleotides read TGTGCCAGCAGCCCCAACGGGTTGGGATATGGCTACACCTTC.

This chain links TRBV11-2 with TRBJ2-1; D unclear. Trimming took 4 bases from V and 2 from J, leaving 12 bases between them. The CDR3 covers 15 residues. Germline V gene lookup returns CDR1 SGHAT and CDR2 FQNNGV. The CDR3 region is CASSSDVLAYNEQFF. In nucleotides, the CDR3 is TGTGCCAGCAGCTCGGACGTCCTCGCCTACAATGAGCAGTTCTTC.

In this sample, this clone turned up a few times. CDR3 coding DNA: TGTGCCAGCAGCCCTCAGGGTTGGGGCTACACCTTC. Encoded protein: CASSPQGWGYTF. V and J are TRBV5-5 and TRBJ1-2; tentative D call: TRBD1 (5 bases). The germline V gene has CDR1 SGHKS and CDR2 YYEKEE (reference sequence). The CDR3 has 12 residues. V gave up 4 bases and J gave up 8 bases, with 12 bases separating them.

This clone was found once. V is TRBV4-1 and J is TRBJ1-2, with 8 bases that match TRBD1. The CDR3 has 16 residues. Losses at the gene ends were 1 base for V and 4 bases for J; bases not matched to a gene: 8. Germline V gene lookup returns CDR1 MGHRA and CDR2 YSYEKL. CDR3 bases: TGCGCCAGCAGCCAAGGTGAGAGACAGGGGCCCTATGGCTACACCTTC. Its translation: CASSQGERQGPYGYTF.

The chain links TRBV27 to TRBJ2-3; perhaps TRBD2 as D (5 bases). Germline CDR1 reads MNHEY; CDR2 reads SMNVEV (reference sequence). Trimming stripped 5 bases from V and 5 bases from J, with 11 bases between. This CDR3 is 13 amino acids long. CDR3 nucleotide sequence: TGTGCCAGCAGTGTGAGGGCGGTAGATACGCAGTATTTT. This gives the protein CASSVRAVDTQYF.

This rearrangement joins TRBV6-1 to TRBJ2-3, with 9 bases lining up with TRBD2. This CDR3 has 13 residues. Germline assignment: CDR1 MNHNS and CDR2 SASEGT. V lost 5 bases, J lost 6 bases, and 3 bases stayed unmatched. Written as DNA, the CDR3 is TGTGCCAGCAGTACCAGCGGGAGGGATACGCAGTATTTT. Its protein is CASSTSGRDTQYF.

V is TRBV19 and J is TRBJ2-2; a possible D gene is TRBD1 (5 bases). This CDR3 contains 14 residues. V was shortened by 7 bases and J by 5 bases, with 14 bases between the two germline ends. The germline V gene encodes CDR1 LNHDA and CDR2 SQIVND (reference sequence). The CDR3 region is CASISQGRTGELFF. The CDR3 nucleotides are TGTGCCAGTATCAGCCAGGGTAGGACCGGGGAGCTGTTTTTT.

The genes are TRBV28 and TRBJ1-1; D is undetermined. V dropped 1 base and J dropped 2 bases, with 5 bases sitting between them. The germline V gene encodes CDR1 MDHEN and CDR2 SYDVKM. The CDR3 consists of 13 residues. The CDR3 loop is CASSLYGNTEAFF. CDR3 sequence (DNA): TGTGCCAGCAGTTTATACGGTAACACTGAAGCTTTCTTT.

This chain connects TRBV10-2 to TRBJ2-3, with 7 bases identical to TRBD2. The V gene end was trimmed by 8 bases and the J gene end by 6 bases; junction bases not matched to a gene: 17. Germline-derived CDR1 and CDR2 are WSHSY and SAAADI. There are 16 residues in the CDR3. This CDR3 reads CASFPSRASGSDTQYF. The CDR3 coding sequence is TGCGCCAGCTTTCCTTCCCGGGCTAGCGGCTCTGATACGCAGTATTTT.

The chain carries TRBV6-1 and TRBJ2-3, with D perhaps given as TRBD1 or TRBD2 (5 bases each). Germline V gene lookup returns CDR1 MNHNS and CDR2 SASEGT. This CDR3 comprises 14 residues. V dropped 3 bases and J dropped 5 bases, with 12 bases sitting between them. The CDR3 sequence: CASSDGGSGDTQYF. The CDR3 DNA follows: TGTGCCAGCAGTGATGGGGGTTCAGGAGATACGCAGTATTTT.

The chain is built from TRBV25-1 and TRBJ2-5; possible D gene TRBD1, 5 bases. Germline CDR1 is MGHDK and CDR2 is SYGVNS. The CDR3 totals 13 residues. V was pared by 3 bases and J by 2 bases, with 7 bases between. The CDR3 DNA reads TGTGCCAGCAGTGAGGGGCCACAAGAGACCCAGTACTTC. Translation gives CASSEGPQETQYF.

The J gene is TRBJ2-7, the V gene TRBV2; D gene uncertain. Trimming cost V 8 bases and J 0 bases, with 14 bases left between them. This CDR3 has 14 amino acids. CDR1 and CDR2 (germline): SNHLY, FYNNEI. In DNA, the CDR3 is TGTGCCAGCCAGACCACGAGGAGCTCCTACGAGCAGTACTTC. It translates to CASQTTRSSYEQYF. Variable domain in full (rest from reference TRBV2 and TRBJ2-7): EPEVTQTPSHQVTQMGQEVILRCVPISNHLYFYWYRQILGQKVEFLVSFYNNEISEKSEIFDDQFSVERPDGSNFTLKIRSTKLEDSAMYFCASQTTRSSYEQYFGPGTRLTVT.

This clone was detected once. CDR3 loop: CASSVLGQGKGNTEAFF. CDR3 DNA: TGTGCCAGCAGTGTTCTGGGACAGGGTAAGGGGAACACTGAAGCTTTCTTT. The chain combines TRBV28 with TRBJ1-1; 9 positions match TRBD1. Germline loops: CDR1 MDHEN, CDR2 SYDVKM. The length of the CDR3 is 17 residues. The V segment lost 5 bases and the J segment 1 base; nucleotides outside the gene matches: 11.

The chain links TRBV29-1 to TRBJ2-1, with 11 nucleotides matching TRBD2. This CDR3 comprises 15 residues. Germline trimming cut 2 bases from V and 8 bases from J; bases unmatched to any gene: 8. Germline-derived CDR1 and CDR2 are SQVTM and ANQGSEA. CDR3 residues: CSVEQLAGGGDEQFF. CDR3 nucleotides: TGCAGCGTTGAACAGCTAGCGGGAGGTGGGGATGAGCAGTTCTTC.

V gene TRBV5-1 combines with J gene TRBJ2-2; TRBD1 agrees at 9 bases. Unmatched junction bases numbered 19, after V lost 4 bases and J lost 9 bases. Germline V CDR1 and CDR2: SGHRS, YFSETQ. The CDR3 length is 18 residues. This CDR3 is CASSPVPRDRVVARELFF. The CDR3 DNA is TGCGCCAGCAGCCCGGTTCCTCGGGACAGGGTCGTTGCCAGGGAGCTGTTTTTT.

In DNA, the CDR3 is TGTGCCAGCAGGGTGACCACTGGGTCCGGGGAGCTGTTTTTT. Encoded protein: CASRVTTGSGELFF. The rearrangement joins TRBV9 to TRBJ2-2; D is unclear. Germline CDR1 is SGDLS and CDR2 is YYNGEE. The CDR3 runs to 14 residues. The V gene lost 5 bases and the J gene lost 6 bases, with 14 bases spanning the gap. The full variable domain, completed using reference TRBV9 and TRBJ2-2, is DSGVTQTPKHLITATGQRVTLRCSPRSGDLSVYWYQQSLDQGLQFLIQYYNGEERAKGNILERFSAQQFPDLHSELNLSSLELGDSALYFCASRVTTGSGELFFGEGSRLTVL.

The chain couples TRBV7-8 to TRBJ2-7; 7 nucleotides line up with TRBD2. The junction had 14 bases not matched to a gene; V was cut back by 6 bases and J by 3 bases. Germline assignment: CDR1 SGHVS and CDR2 FQNEAQ. The CDR3 covers 16 residues. The CDR3 is CASSPIRGASGYEQYF. CDR3 DNA: TGTGCCAGCAGTCCAATTAGGGGAGCTAGCGGCTACGAGCAGTACTTC.

This clone was counted a single time. This chain links TRBV7-2 with TRBJ2-1, with a possible D match to TRBD2 (6 bases). Trimming left V 3 bases short and J 7 bases short, with 16 bases between. CDR3 length: 15 residues. The germline CDR1 and CDR2 sequences are SGHTA and FQGNSA. Here the CDR3 DNA reads TGTGCCAGCAGCTTTGGGCTAGCGACAGCTAATGAGCAGTTCTTC. Its protein is CASSFGLATANEQFF.